This passage covers 23 T cell receptor beta chains from one sample sequenced in a study of tumor-infiltrating lymphocytes in localized non-small cell lung cancer. The table came from immunoSEQ multiplex PCR; TCRdb's copy has only in-frame clones and leaves some out. The data hold about 13,000 clones, with 79% observed a single time. The sample comprised lung tumor tissue. Every receptor here comes from a human donor with non-small cell lung cancer.

The gene calls are TRBV10-3 and TRBJ2-2, with D unclear. Germline CDR1 is ENHRY and CDR2 is SYGVKD. The CDR3 contains 11 residues. Trimming took 6 bases from V and 5 from J, leaving 4 bases between them. The CDR3 DNA reads as TGTGCCATCAGGCGGACCGGGGAGCTGTTTTTT. Translating gives CAIRRTGELFF.

The rearrangement joins TRBV9 to TRBJ1-6, with 8 bases identical to TRBD1. This CDR3 is built from 15 residues. V gave up 3 bases and J gave up 7 bases; unmatched junction bases: 6. Germline loops: CDR1 SGDLS, CDR2 YYNGEE. As DNA, the CDR3 is TGTGCCAGCAGCGGACAGGACAGGGTCAATTCACCCCTCCACTTT. Translation gives CASSGQDRVNSPLHF.

V gene TRBV4-1 combines with J gene TRBJ2-1; 11 bases are shared with TRBD2. CDR1 and CDR2 from the germline V gene are MGHRA and YSYEKL. V shed 1 base and J 5 bases; nucleotides not matched to a gene: 7. This CDR3 region has 17 residues. CDR3 region: CASSQGPLAGGHNEQFF. Here the CDR3 DNA reads TGCGCCAGCAGCCAAGGACCTCTAGCGGGAGGCCACAATGAGCAGTTCTTC.

The chain links TRBV11-2 to TRBJ2-7; D might be TRBD1 or TRBD2, each matching 5 bases. V dropped 5 bases and J dropped 2 bases, with 16 bases sitting between them. The CDR3 consists of 15 residues. The germline gives CDR1 SGHAT, CDR2 FQNNGV. Written as DNA, the CDR3 is TGTGCCAGCAGCCAAGCCTCTGGGACCCCCTACGAGCAGTACTTC. It specifies CASSQASGTPYEQYF.

The rearrangement links TRBV4-1 to TRBJ1-4; 7 nucleotides agree with TRBD1. The germline gives CDR1 MGHRA, CDR2 YSYEKL. This CDR3 comprises 18 residues. V dropped 3 bases and J dropped 0; count of bases not matched to a gene: 10. The chain's CDR3 is CASSQYSGTAATNEKLFF. DNA of the CDR3: TGCGCCAGCAGCCAGTACTCCGGGACAGCCGCAACTAATGAAAAACTGTTTTTT.

V is TRBV5-6 and J is TRBJ2-7, with no clear D. CDR3 length equals 12 residues. Looked up from germline, CDR1 is SGHDT and CDR2 is YYEEEE. Deletions cut 1 base from V and 3 bases from J, with 5 bases between. The DNA for the CDR3 is TGTGCCAGCAGCTTGAACGACTACGAGCAGTACTTC. Its protein is CASSLNDYEQYF.

The J gene is TRBJ2-2, the V gene TRBV6-5; no firm D call. V gave up 6 bases and J gave up 1 base, with 9 bases separating them. Germline-derived CDR1 and CDR2 are MNHEY and SVGAGI. The CDR3 length is 14 residues. The CDR3 coding sequence is TGTGCCAGCAGAGGCGAGCTGAACACCGGGGAGCTGTTTTTT. Its protein product is CASRGELNTGELFF.

This rearrangement joins TRBV12-5 to TRBJ2-2; D is tentatively TRBD1 or TRBD2 (5 bases each). This CDR3 comprises 16 residues. CDR1 LGHNT and CDR2 FRNRAP come from the germline V gene. Trimming removed 4 bases from V and 1 base from J, with 13 bases in between. CDR3 nucleotide sequence: TGTGCTAGTGGTTCGGGGACGGTTTTGAACACCGGGGAGCTGTTTTTT. Amino acid sequence: CASGSGTVLNTGELFF.

The chain couples TRBV6-4 to TRBJ1-2, with D unresolved. Per the germline V gene, CDR1 is MRHNA and CDR2 is SNTAGT. The CDR3 is 16 residues long. V was shortened by 0 bases and J by 0 bases, with 11 bases between the two germline ends. The CDR3 DNA is TGTGCCAGCAGTGACTCCGGGAGAAAAGCTAACTATGGCTACACCTTC. Translated, it gives CASSDSGRKANYGYTF.

This clone was counted only a few times. The rearrangement joins TRBV4-3 to TRBJ2-5, with TRBD1 identical over 7 bases. J lost 2 bases, V lost 0 bases, and 3 bases had no gene match. The CDR3 length is 15 residues. CDR1 is LGHNA, CDR2 YSLEER, per germline. The CDR3 DNA reads as TGCGCCAGCAGCCAAGAAGGGACAGCGCAAGAGACCCAGTACTTC. This translates into CASSQEGTAQETQYF.

The V gene is TRBV28, the J gene TRBJ1-2; 8 bases fit TRBD1. V lost 5 bases to trimming and J lost 4 bases; unmatched junction nucleotides: 12. The CDR3 consists of 16 residues. Per the germline V gene, CDR1 is MDHEN and CDR2 is SYDVKM. CDR3 coding DNA: TGTGCCAGCAGTGCCCTACGACAGGGGAGTGGCTATGGCTACACCTTC. Translating gives CASSALRQGSGYGYTF.

V gene TRBV9 combines with J gene TRBJ1-3; a weak D match, TRBD1 (5 bases). Trimming shortened V by 7 bases and J by 0 bases, and 8 bases separated the two germline ends. This CDR3 has 13 amino acids. In germline, CDR1 is SGDLS, CDR2 YYNGEE. The chain's CDR3 is CASGQGSGNTIYF. For the CDR3, the DNA is TGTGCCAGCGGACAAGGCTCTGGAAACACCATATATTTT.

This sequence joins TRBV30 and TRBJ1-1; D gene ambiguous. Germline V gives CDR1 GTSNPN, CDR2 SVGIG (reference sequence). This CDR3 has 13 amino acids. The V end lost 0 bases, the J end lost 1 base, and 6 bases lay between the germline ends. This chain's CDR3 is CAWSVRPNTEAFF. As DNA, the CDR3 is TGTGCCTGGAGTGTACGTCCGAACACTGAAGCTTTCTTT.

The rearrangement joins TRBV7-2 to TRBJ1-5; a possible D gene is TRBD1 (6 bases). V was pared by 1 base and J by 6 bases, with 10 bases between. CDR1 and CDR2 from the germline V gene are SGHTA and FQGNSA. This CDR3 is 14 amino acids long. The CDR3 DNA sequence: TGTGCCAGCAGCTTAGAGGGGGGCTTTCAGCCCCAGCATTTT. It yields the protein CASSLEGGFQPQHF. Variable domain in full (rest from reference TRBV7-2 and TRBJ1-5): GAGVSQSPSNKVTEKGKDVELRCDPISGHTALYWYRQSLGQGLEFLIYFQGNSAPDKSGLPSDRFSAERTGGSVSTLTIQRTQQEDSAVYLCASSLEGGFQPQHFGDGTRLSIL.

The rearrangement uses TRBV7-9 and TRBJ1-5, with TRBD1 as a possible D gene (5 bases). Germline CDR1 SEHNR, CDR2 FQNEAQ (reference sequence). V lost 2 bases and J 5 bases, leaving 16 bases between the germline ends. The CDR3 is 16 residues long. This chain's CDR3 is CASSLFGGWSDQPQHF. In nucleotides, the CDR3 is TGTGCCAGCAGCTTATTCGGGGGATGGTCTGATCAGCCCCAGCATTTT.

The V call is TRBV19, the J call TRBJ1-5; 10 bases line up with TRBD1. V was pared by 6 bases and J by 1 base, with 18 bases of the junction left unmatched. The CDR3 spans 20 residues. Germline V gives CDR1 LNHDA, CDR2 SQIVND (reference sequence). CDR3 residues: CASRSLLHRLGQGSNQPQHF. CDR3 DNA: TGTGCCAGTAGATCCTTACTCCACCGCCTGGGACAGGGGAGCAATCAGCCCCAGCATTTT. The full variable domain, in which reference TRBV19 and TRBJ1-5 provide the parts outside the CDR3, is DGGITQSPKYLFRKEGQNVTLSCEQNLNHDAMYWYRQDPGQGLRLIYYSQIVNDFQKGDIAEGYSVSREKKESFPLTVTSAQKNPTAFYLCASRSLLHRLGQGSNQPQHFGDGTRLSIL.

This clone was observed a few times. The chain carries TRBV9 and TRBJ2-7; D remains unclear. CDR1 SGDLS and CDR2 YYNGEE come from the germline V gene. The CDR3 has 13 amino acids. V was clipped by 0 bases and J by 0 bases, with 4 bases between them. The CDR3 spells CASSVDSSYEQYF. CDR3 nucleotides: TGTGCCAGCAGCGTAGACAGCTCCTACGAGCAGTACTTC.

A single count supports this clone. This chain joins TRBV19 and TRBJ1-4; D remains unclear. Trimming removed 5 bases at V and 7 bases at J, with 14 bases between. This CDR3 contains 14 residues. Germline CDR1 reads LNHDA; CDR2 reads SQIVND (reference sequence). CDR3: CASSWTDVGEKLFF. In DNA form, the CDR3 reads TGTGCCAGTAGTTGGACTGACGTAGGTGAAAAACTGTTTTTT.

The V call is TRBV5-1, the J call TRBJ2-1; 9 bases match TRBD2. CDR1 is SGHRS, CDR2 YFSETQ, per germline. CDR3 size: 16 residues. Germline trimming cut 1 base from V and 4 bases from J; bases unmatched to any gene: 6. CDR3 amino acids: CASSLRSSGEYNEQFF. The CDR3 nucleotides read TGCGCCAGCAGCTTGAGGTCTAGCGGGGAGTACAATGAGCAGTTCTTC.

This chain links TRBV19 with TRBJ2-3, with a weak D call TRBD1 (6 bases). This CDR3 comprises 15 residues. Trimming pared 3 bases from V and 2 bases from J, leaving 12 bases between. In germline, CDR1 is LNHDA, CDR2 SQIVND (reference sequence). Here the CDR3 DNA reads TGTGCCAGTAGTATCATGCAGGGGTACACAGATACGCAGTATTTT. The encoded protein is CASSIMQGYTDTQYF.

As concerns this clone: Without the conserved terminal phenylalanine or tryptophan, this CDR3 likely stems from a read error. The DNA is omitted, as the CDR3 cannot be located on it reliably, and the CDR3 follows TCRdb's listing. The chain combines TRBV2 with TRBJ1-4. The CDR3 extends over 14 residues, inclusive of both ends. The germline CDR1 and CDR2 sequences are SNHLY and FYNNEI. The CDR3 loop reads CASSETRGRVPLCL.

V and J are TRBV7-9 and TRBJ1-5; 9 nucleotides align to TRBD1. Per germline, CDR1 SEHNR and CDR2 FQNEAQ (reference sequence). CDR3 size: 16 residues. Germline trimming cut 1 base from V and 1 base from J; bases unmatched to any gene: 2. The CDR3: CASSLETGGSNQPQHF. In DNA, the CDR3 is TGTGCCAGCAGCTTAGAGACAGGGGGAAGCAATCAGCCCCAGCATTTT.

This clone was counted a few times. V gene TRBV27 combines with J gene TRBJ2-5; D may be TRBD2 (5 bases). Germline V gives CDR1 MNHEY, CDR2 SMNVEV (reference sequence). This CDR3 contains 14 residues. V lost 4 bases and J 5 bases, leaving 14 bases between the germline ends. This chain's CDR3 is CASSSLGGGETQYF. The CDR3 bases are TGTGCCAGCAGTTCCCTAGGAGGAGGCGAGACCCAGTACTTC.